This is a list of T cell receptor beta chains from one sample in a study of blood T cell repertoires in COVID-19. Assay: immunoSEQ multiplex PCR; the TCRdb copy retains only in-frame clones and omits some. The sample includes about 190,000 clones, 70% to 80% of them seen just once. Source material: peripheral blood. The receptor source for this set is a man aged 50-59 years who had recovered from COVID-19. Both conserved end residues are part of each CDR3. D genes are given only for firm matches. Part of the rows lack a size; the others show once, few, many or a class for expanded clones.

TRBD1 TRBJ2-4 NA TRBV6-6 15 CASGWTGGRKNIQYF TGTGCCAGCGGATGGACAGGGGGACGTAAAAACATTCAGTACTTC
NA TRBJ2-5 NA TRBV7-2 16 CASSPRSDRLQETQYF TGTGCCAGCAGCCCACGCTCGGACAGACTTCAAGAGACCCAGTACTTC
NA TRBJ1-6 NA TRBV4-1 15 CASSQDLQRDSPLHF TGCGCCAGCAGCCAAGACCTCCAGCGCGATTCACCCCTCCACTTT
NA TRBJ2-1 NA TRBV4-2 20 CASSQAASQGRISSYNEQFF TGTGCCAGCAGCCAAGCCGCTTCACAGGGACGAATCTCCTCCTACAATGAGCAGTTCTTC
NA TRBJ2-7 few TRBV21-1 19 CASSNIGTSGRRLVVEQYF TGTGCCAGCAGCAATATAGGGACTAGCGGGAGACGGCTCGTAGTCGAGCAGTACTTC
TRBD1 TRBJ2-2 few TRBV11-2 16 CASSITGQGDTGELFF TGTGCCAGCAGCATAACGGGACAGGGGGACACCGGGGAGCTGTTTTTT
TRBD1 TRBJ1-3 NA TRBV7-8 16 CASSLNGQGAGNTIYF TGTGCCAGCAGCCTAAACGGACAGGGGGCTGGAAACACCATATATTTT
NA TRBJ1-1 few TRBV6-4 13 CASSLTENTEAFF TGTGCCAGCAGTTTGACAGAAAACACTGAAGCTTTCTTT
TRBD2 TRBJ2-5 NA TRBV3-1/TRBV3-2 17 CASSQDLGGGWQETQYF TGTGCCAGCAGCCAAGATCTTGGGGGAGGGTGGCAAGAGACCCAGTACTTC
TRBD1 TRBJ1-4 NA TRBV30 14 CAWSRDRPNEKLFF TGTGCCTGGAGTCGGGACAGACCTAATGAAAAACTGTTTTTT
TRBD1 TRBJ2-7 once TRBV10-3 15 CAISEYEDRGAEQYF TGTGCCATCAGTGAGTATGAGGACAGGGGAGCAGAGCAGTACTTC
NA TRBJ2-2 NA TRBV10-2 13 CASSAGYTGELFF TGCGCCAGCTCCGCGGGATACACCGGGGAGCTGTTTTTT
NA TRBJ2-3 NA TRBV7-3 15 CASSSTGQGIDTQYF TGTGCCAGCAGCTCTACAGGCCAGGGTATCGATACGCAGTATTTT
TRBD1 TRBJ1-2 NA TRBV18 16 CASSPGPGTVFHGYTF TGTGCCAGCTCACCGGGTCCCGGGACAGTTTTCCATGGCTACACCTTC
TRBD1 TRBJ1-2 NA TRBV18 15 CASSPQTGIKDGYTF TGTGCCAGCTCACCCCAGACAGGGATTAAGGATGGCTACACCTTC
NA TRBJ1-5 NA TRBV21-1 18 CASSNCHGLPNSNQPQHF TGTGCCAGCAGCAACTGTCACGGACTACCAAATAGCAATCAGCCCCAGCATTTT
TRBD2 TRBJ2-2 NA TRBV10-3 17 CAISDILASGNTGELFF TGTGCCATCAGTGACATATTAGCTAGCGGAAACACCGGGGAGCTGTTTTTT
NA TRBJ2-2 NA TRBV7-2 14 CASSLTGSVGELFF TGTGCCAGCAGCTTGACGGGATCGGTAGGGGAGCTGTTTTTT
NA TRBJ2-1 NA TRBV27 14 CASSLAFAYNEQFF TGTGCCAGCAGTTTAGCGTTTGCCTACAATGAGCAGTTCTTC